These 26 T cell receptor beta chains originate from one sample sequenced in a study of T cell clones after liver transplantation. The data were produced by immunoSEQ multiplex PCR, yet TCRdb's version contains in-frame clones alone and is incomplete. The table includes tens of thousands of clones, roughly 92% detected once. Specimen: CD4+ T cells from blood, collected around 25 months after liver transplant. The receptors stem from a human patient who received a liver transplant. Some of these T cells may belong to the graft donor.

In its sample, this clone was seen a few times. The chain joins TRBV19 to TRBJ1-1; 7 nucleotides match TRBD1. CDR1 and CDR2 (germline): LNHDA, SQIVND (reference sequence). The CDR3 spans 13 residues. J lost 8 bases, V lost 2 bases, and 5 bases had no gene match. The CDR3 DNA follows: TGTGCCAGTAGTATACGAACGACAGGGGAAGCTTTCTTT. Amino acids: CASSIRTTGEAFF.

The chain is built from TRBV7-9 and TRBJ2-2; D remains ambiguous. V lost 1 base to trimming and J lost 2 bases, with 5 bases between them. Per germline, CDR1 SEHNR and CDR2 FQNEAQ (reference sequence). The CDR3 sequence is 14 residues long. The CDR3 DNA follows: TGTGCCAGCAGCTTAGACAGTAACACCGGGGAGCTGTTTTTT. It yields the protein CASSLDSNTGELFF.

The chain uses TRBV7-2 and TRBJ2-1; 9 bases match TRBD2. With 1 base clipped from V and 13 bases from J, the junction kept 8 bases outside the gene matches. This CDR3 contains 14 residues. Germline V gene sequence: CDR1 SGHTA, CDR2 FQGNSA. CDR3 DNA: TGTGCCAGCAGCTTAGAACTGCGACTAGCGGCCCAGTTCTTC. Amino acid sequence: CASSLELRLAAQFF.

The chain uses TRBV5-4 and TRBJ2-7; D perhaps matches TRBD2 (5 bases). V lost 0 bases, J lost 0 bases, and 7 bases lay in between. The CDR3 contains 14 residues. Germline V lookup: CDR1 SGHNT, CDR2 YYREEE (reference sequence). DNA of the CDR3: TGTGCCAGCAGCTTGGAACTAGGCTCCTACGAGCAGTACTTC. As protein: CASSLELGSYEQYF.

V is TRBV6-1 and J is TRBJ1-3; D ambiguous. This CDR3 is built from 12 residues. CDR1 and CDR2 from the germline V gene are MNHNS and SASEGT. Trimming stripped 4 bases from V and 3 bases from J, with 4 bases between. CDR3 loop: CASSGFGNTIYF. The CDR3 bases are TGTGCCAGCAGTGGATTTGGAAACACCATATATTTT.

The V and J genes are TRBV4-3 and TRBJ2-1, with D hard to call. Germline assignment: CDR1 LGHNA and CDR2 YSLEER. The V and J ends lost 4 bases and 3 bases respectively, with 10 bases between them. CDR3 size: 14 residues. The CDR3, as DNA: TGCGCCAGCAGCCCCGACTCCCGCTACAATGAGCAGTTCTTC. As protein: CASSPDSRYNEQFF.

The rearrangement uses TRBV5-1 and TRBJ1-1; D call uncertain. Per germline, CDR1 SGHRS and CDR2 YFSETQ. CDR3 size: 14 residues. V lost 0 bases and J lost 4, with 10 bases in between. In DNA, the CDR3 is TGCGCCAGCAGCTTGGCTGTGGCGGGCACTGAAGCTTTCTTT. Its translation is CASSLAVAGTEAFF.

The rearrangement joins TRBV19 to TRBJ1-2; 12 positions match TRBD1. V trimming: 10 bases; J trimming: 6 bases; junction bases outside the gene matches: 6. The CDR3 has 13 residues. Germline V gene lookup returns CDR1 LNHDA and CDR2 SQIVND (reference sequence). The chain's CDR3 is CATWDRGQNGYTF. CDR3 in DNA: TGTGCCACCTGGGACAGGGGGCAGAATGGCTACACCTTC.

The chain couples TRBV10-3 to TRBJ1-2; 8 bases are a match to TRBD1. Looked up from germline, CDR1 is ENHRY and CDR2 is SYGVKD. This CDR3 comprises 13 residues. The V segment lost 2 bases and the J segment 8 bases; nucleotides outside the gene matches: 4. The CDR3 reads CAISEGTGRGYTF. CDR3 in DNA: TGTGCCATCAGTGAGGGGACAGGACGCGGCTACACCTTC.

This chain joins TRBV7-3 and TRBJ1-1, with D hard to call. Germline V gene lookup returns CDR1 SGHTA and CDR2 FQGTGA. V lost 4 bases to trimming and J lost 2 bases, with 8 bases between them. The CDR3 is 13 amino acids. CDR3 sequence: CASSYGVNTEAFF. DNA of the CDR3: TGTGCCAGCAGCTATGGAGTAAACACTGAAGCTTTCTTT. Based on the CDR3 plus reference TRBV7-3 and TRBJ1-1, the full variable domain is GAGVSQTPSNKVTEKGKYVELRCDPISGHTALYWYRQSLGQGPEFLIYFQGTGAADDSGLPNDRFFAVRPEGSVSTLKIQRTERGDSAVYLCASSYGVNTEAFFGQGTRLTVV.

The chain employs TRBV19 and TRBJ1-3; the D is unclear. The germline CDR1 and CDR2 sequences are LNHDA and SQIVND (reference sequence). Trimming removed 8 bases at V and 1 base at J, with 18 bases between. This CDR3 has 16 residues. CDR3 residues: CASEKVTSVSGNTIYF. CDR3 sequence (DNA): TGTGCCAGTGAAAAAGTAACTTCGGTTTCTGGAAACACCATATATTTT.

The CDR3 coding sequence is TGCGCCAGCAGCTTGACCGGGACAAAAAACAATGAGCAGTTCTTC. Its translation is CASSLTGTKNNEQFF. The chain joins TRBV5-1 to TRBJ2-1, with TRBD1 as a possible D gene (6 bases). V dropped 1 base and J dropped 5 bases, with 13 bases sitting between them. Germline values: CDR1 SGHRS, CDR2 YFSETQ. This CDR3 is built from 15 residues.

This clone was counted once. This chain connects TRBV6-5 to TRBJ2-7; no reliable D call. The V end lost 4 bases, the J end lost 5 bases, and 12 bases lay between the germline ends. Germline CDR1 reads MNHEY; CDR2 reads SVGAGI. The length of the CDR3 is 13 residues. This chain's CDR3 is CASSFLFADEQYF. CDR3 DNA sequence: TGTGCCAGCAGTTTTCTTTTTGCGGACGAGCAGTACTTC.

The V and J genes are TRBV6-6 and TRBJ1-1; D remains ambiguous. The CDR3 loop spans 13 amino acids. Germline values: CDR1 MNHNY, CDR2 SVGAGI (reference sequence). Trimming left V 6 bases short and J 0 bases short, with 8 bases between. The CDR3 DNA reads TGTGCCAGCAGCCGTGGCGTGAACACTGAAGCTTTCTTT. Translating it yields CASSRGVNTEAFF.

V is TRBV11-2 and J is TRBJ1-3; D gene unclear. V gave up 4 bases and J gave up 4 bases, with 14 bases separating them. The CDR3 is 15 residues long. Germline CDR1 reads SGHAT; CDR2 reads FQNNGV. The CDR3 nucleotides read TGTGCCAGCAGCTCAACCGGACTGATCGGAAACACCATATATTTT. As protein: CASSSTGLIGNTIYF.

This clone was counted once. The chain uses TRBV27 and TRBJ2-5; TRBD2 might be the D (5 bases). The CDR3 has 13 amino acids. CDR1 is MNHEY, CDR2 SMNVEV, per germline (reference sequence). With 3 bases removed from V and 5 bases from J, the gap between germline ends came to 10 bases. CDR3 bases: TGTGCCAGCAGTTTTCGGGGTAGGGAGACCCAGTACTTC. It is translated as CASSFRGRETQYF.

The chain recombines TRBV6-1 with TRBJ2-4; D remains ambiguous. Trimming stripped 1 base from V and 13 bases from J, with 11 bases between. The CDR3 runs to 12 residues. Germline V gene sequence: CDR1 MNHNS, CDR2 SASEGT. The CDR3 sequence is CASSEEETRQYF. The CDR3 DNA follows: TGTGCCAGCAGTGAAGAGGAGACAAGGCAGTACTTC.

This clone was detected once. The chain links TRBV5-6 to TRBJ1-1, with D unresolved. This CDR3 is 13 amino acids long. Germline CDR1 is SGHDT and CDR2 is YYEEEE. The V end was cut by 0 bases, the J end by 1 base, with 4 bases between. CDR3 sequence reads: CASSLGPNTEAFF. CDR3 DNA sequence: TGTGCCAGCAGCTTGGGGCCGAACACTGAAGCTTTCTTT.

J is TRBJ1-1 and V is TRBV5-1; TRBD1 is a possible D gene (5 bases). CDR1 and CDR2 from the germline V gene are SGHRS and YFSETQ. This CDR3 has 14 residues. V lost 0 bases and J lost 6, with 12 bases in between. CDR3 nucleotides: TGCGCCAGCAGCTTGGGGGCAGGGAGGGCTGAAGCTTTCTTT. Amino acids: CASSLGAGRAEAFF.

In nucleotides, the CDR3 is TGTGCCAGCAGCTTAGCGGGACTAGCGGGCACCTACAATGAGCAGTTCTTC. This codes for CASSLAGLAGTYNEQFF. The genes are TRBV11-1 and TRBJ2-1; 12 positions agree with TRBD2. Per the germline V gene, CDR1 is SGHAT and CDR2 is FQDESV (reference sequence). The V and J ends lost 0 bases and 2 bases, in that order; junction bases with no gene match: 2. The CDR3 is 17 amino acids.

This clone was observed once. The chain couples TRBV7-3 to TRBJ2-1; D is ambiguous. Looked up from germline, CDR1 is SGHTA and CDR2 is FQGTGA. The CDR3 runs 13 residues. The germline V and J ends were trimmed by 1 base and 8 bases, with 9 bases remaining between them. CDR3 sequence: CASSLNQRDEQFF. Here the CDR3 DNA reads TGTGCCAGCAGCTTAAATCAGAGAGATGAGCAGTTCTTC.

V is TRBV7-9 and J is TRBJ2-5, with TRBD2 matching 10 bases. The CDR3 length is 14 residues. Germline V lookup: CDR1 SEHNR, CDR2 FQNEAQ (reference sequence). V dropped 4 bases and J dropped 4; count of bases not matched to a gene: 3. The CDR3 reads CASSSAGGPETQYF. CDR3 DNA sequence: TGTGCCAGCAGCTCAGCGGGAGGGCCAGAGACCCAGTACTTC.

This clone was recorded only once. The rearrangement joins TRBV7-8 to TRBJ1-4; D gene uncertain. The germline V gene has CDR1 SGHVS and CDR2 FQNEAQ. There are 17 residues in the CDR3. Trimming removed 5 bases at V and 5 bases at J, with 21 bases between. As DNA, the CDR3 is TGTGCCAGCAGCCCTCCCCCGGGGAGGGTGTTCAATGAAAAACTGTTTTTT. It specifies CASSPPPGRVFNEKLFF.

The chain combines TRBV4-3 with TRBJ2-3; D is possibly TRBD1 (6 bases). Per germline, CDR1 LGHNA and CDR2 YSLEER. The ends were cut back, 0 bases at V and 3 bases at J, with 16 bases in the middle. The CDR3 totals 17 residues. The CDR3 DNA sequence: TGCGCCAGCAGCCAAGATTGGATCAGGGGTTGGACAGATACGCAGTATTTT. This sequence encodes CASSQDWIRGWTDTQYF.

This rearrangement joins TRBV9 to TRBJ2-3; D possibly corresponds to TRBD2 (6 bases). Deletions cut 0 bases from V and 2 bases from J, with 13 bases between. This CDR3 has 16 amino acids. Germline V gives CDR1 SGDLS, CDR2 YYNGEE. The CDR3 is CASSVGAGTPTDTQYF. The DNA for the CDR3 is TGTGCCAGCAGCGTAGGGGCGGGAACGCCCACAGATACGCAGTATTTT.

This clone was recorded once. V and J are TRBV6-5 and TRBJ2-1, with TRBD2 matching over 9 bases. Germline CDR1 is MNHEY and CDR2 is SVGAGI. CDR3 length: 15 residues. With 6 bases clipped from V and 9 bases from J, the junction kept 12 bases outside the gene matches. CDR3 sequence (DNA): TGTGCCAGCAGAATGGTAGCGGGAGCCCCACTTGAGCAGTTCTTC. Protein: CASRMVAGAPLEQFF.